One and the same sample provided the 29 T cell receptor beta chains below, sequenced in a study of regulatory T cells in long-lasting Graves disease. Sample time point: persistent/refractory GD, antithyroid drugs over 5 years with positive TRAb. PBMC RNA was the source of the TCR library. Sequencing libraries for TCR beta were prepared with iRepertoire HTBI primers and Arm-PCR of CDR3 regions. TCRdb recomputed calls from the multiplex PCR reads with MiXCR, one row per CDR3 protein. In the table there are nearly 350,000 distinct CDR3 sequences, around 19% of which are singletons. Sequences were derived from peripheral blood mononuclear cells (PBMCs), sampled when the disease was refractory, from a patient treated with antithyroid drugs. Source of these receptors: a female donor with Graves disease.

The V and J genes are TRBV7-9 and TRBJ1-5, with D hard to call. Germline V gene lookup returns CDR1 SEHNR and CDR2 FQNEAQ (reference sequence). Trimming took 1 base from V and 3 from J, leaving 10 bases between them. This CDR3 comprises 15 residues. The CDR3 DNA reads as TGTGCCAGCAGCTTAGGGAAAGGGCCCAATCAGCCCCAGCATTTT. It is translated as CASSLGKGPNQPQHF.

This clonotype came up many times. V is TRBV2 and J is TRBJ1-1, with D perhaps matching TRBD1 (5 bases). V was cut by 8 bases and J by 4 bases, with 17 bases left in between. The CDR3 has 14 amino acids. Germline CDR1 and CDR2: SNHLY and FYNNEI. The CDR3 bases are TGTGCCAGCGGGACCGACCGGGGAGGCACTGAAGCTTTCTTT. It is translated as CASGTDRGGTEAFF.

This clonotype has at least ten counts. The chain couples TRBV28 to TRBJ2-4; perhaps TRBD2 as D (5 bases). The CDR3 is made up of 13 amino acids. Germline V gives CDR1 MDHEN, CDR2 SYDVKM. V dropped 7 bases and J dropped 2 bases, with 9 bases sitting between them. As DNA, the CDR3 is TGTGCCAGCACGGGGTGGCCCAAAAACATTCAGTACTTC. Protein: CASTGWPKNIQYF.

Details on this clonotype: This clone may be a read error of a much larger clone one base away. This chain links TRBV11-2 with TRBJ2-5; the D is unclear. V was pared by 5 bases and J by 5 bases, with 27 bases between. Germline V lookup: CDR1 SGHAT, CDR2 FQNNGV. The CDR3 totals 18 residues. DNA for the CDR3: TGTGCCAGCAGCCCCAGGTCCCCGATTAGACCCCGAATGGAGACCCAGTACTTC. Protein: CASSPRSPIRPRMETQYF.

This clonotype showed up many times. The chain employs TRBV28 and TRBJ2-1, with D perhaps matching TRBD1 or TRBD2 (5 bases each). This CDR3 is built from 13 residues. With 5 bases removed from V and 9 bases from J, the gap between germline ends came to 14 bases. Germline V gene lookup returns CDR1 MDHEN and CDR2 SYDVKM. The CDR3 loop is CASSAPGPTEQFF. Written as DNA, the CDR3 is TGTGCCAGCAGTGCCCCGGGACCCACTGAGCAGTTCTTC. Looking up the rest from reference TRBV28 and TRBJ2-1 gives the full variable domain: DVKVTQSSRYLVKRTGEKVFLECVQDMDHENMFWYRQDPGLGLRLIYFSYDVKMKEKGDIPEGYSVSREKKERFSLILESASTNQTSMYLCASSAPGPTEQFFGPGTRLTVL.

The chain recombines TRBV20-1 with TRBJ2-5; 7 bases agree with TRBD1. The CDR3 has 15 amino acids. The germline CDR1 and CDR2 sequences are DFQATT and SNEGSKA (reference sequence). With V trimmed by 3 bases and J by 1 base, 8 bases remained unmatched. This chain's CDR3 is CSASEGAGFQETQYF. In DNA form, the CDR3 reads TGCAGTGCTAGCGAGGGGGCAGGTTTCCAAGAGACCCAGTACTTC.

The table lists this clonotype with a few counts. No conserved phenylalanine or tryptophan ends this CDR3, so it is likely a read error. Because the CDR3's place on the DNA is in doubt, the DNA is left out and the CDR3 is given as listed by TCRdb. The V gene is TRBV6-1, the J gene TRBJ2-5. The CDR3 contains 12 residues when both ends are counted. Germline loops: CDR1 MNHNS, CDR2 SASEGT. The CDR3 spells CASSPSYAALEL.

This rearrangement joins TRBV5-1 to TRBJ2-6, with unresolved D. Between the trimmed V and J ends, which lost 2 bases and 2 bases, there was a span of 5 bases. This CDR3 is built from 14 residues. Germline assignment: CDR1 SGHRS and CDR2 YFSETQ. CDR3 residues: CASSFLAGANVLTF. The CDR3 DNA reads TGCGCCAGCAGCTTTCTAGCTGGGGCCAACGTCCTGACTTTC.

V usage is TRBV30 and J usage is TRBJ1-1; D perhaps matches TRBD1 (5 bases). The CDR3 has 14 amino acids. Germline CDR1 reads GTSNPN; CDR2 reads SVGIG (reference sequence). With 4 bases removed from V and 3 bases from J, the gap between germline ends came to 15 bases. In nucleotides, the CDR3 is TGTGCCTGGATGGATGGGACTTATGACACTGAAGCTTTCTTT. Translated, it gives CAWMDGTYDTEAFF. Full variable domain (outside the CDR3, taken from reference TRBV30 and TRBJ1-1): SQTIHQWPATLVQPVGSPLSLECTVEGTSNPNLYWYRQAAGRGLQLLFYSVGIGQISSEVPQNLSASRPQDRQFILSSKKLLLSDSGFYLCAWMDGTYDTEAFFGQGTRLTVV.

This clonotype appeared a few times. This chain uses TRBV10-3 with TRBJ1-3; 7 bases fit TRBD1. V shed 7 bases and J 2 bases; nucleotides not matched to a gene: 5. CDR1 is ENHRY, CDR2 SYGVKD, per germline. The CDR3 has 14 amino acids. CDR3 amino acids: CAIIPTGTGNTIYF. DNA for the CDR3: TGTGCCATCATTCCGACAGGGACTGGAAACACCATATATTTT.

The table lists this clonotype with many counts. The chain links TRBV29-1 to TRBJ2-5; D gene unclear. The length of the CDR3 is 14 residues. Trimming removed 4 bases at V and 0 bases at J, with 12 bases between. Germline V gives CDR1 SQVTM, CDR2 ANQGSEA. CDR3 sequence reads: CSVAPAGYQETQYF. CDR3 coding DNA: TGCAGCGTTGCCCCCGCAGGTTACCAAGAGACCCAGTACTTC.

The gene calls are TRBV5-1 and TRBJ1-2; TRBD1 is a possible D gene (6 bases). The CDR3 is made up of 13 amino acids. V lost 2 bases, J lost 6 bases, and 11 bases lay in between. The germline V gene encodes CDR1 SGHRS and CDR2 YFSETQ. The CDR3 here is CASSLQGFDGYTF. The CDR3 DNA sequence: TGCGCCAGCAGCTTACAGGGATTCGATGGCTACACCTTC.

This clonotype appeared many times. J is TRBJ1-2 and V is TRBV6-1; D is unclear. This CDR3 has 14 amino acids. V lost 5 bases to trimming and J lost 6 bases, with 16 bases between them. The germline CDR1 and CDR2 sequences are MNHNS and SASEGT. The CDR3 sequence: CASSHGRSSDGYTF. The DNA of the CDR3 is TGTGCCAGCAGTCATGGACGGTCCTCAGATGGCTACACCTTC.

This clonotype has ten or more counts. Here the CDR3 DNA reads TGTGCCAGCAGCTTAGTTCCAGGCATCTCCTACGAGCAGTACTTC. This sequence encodes CASSLVPGISYEQYF. The chain combines TRBV7-2 with TRBJ2-7; no clear D gene. Germline CDR1 SGHTA, CDR2 FQGNSA. V shed 1 base and J shed 0 bases, with 10 bases lying between them. This CDR3 comprises 15 residues.

This clonotype was recorded many times. The chain carries TRBV2 and TRBJ2-5; D is perhaps TRBD2 (6 bases). Between the trimmed V and J ends, which lost 5 bases and 5 bases, there was a span of 12 bases. Germline V lookup: CDR1 SNHLY, CDR2 FYNNEI. The CDR3 extends over 13 amino acids. The CDR3 loop is CASSLEGFETQYF. CDR3 DNA: TGTGCCAGCAGTTTGGAGGGATTCGAGACCCAGTACTTC.

On this clonotype itself: Being one base from a much bigger clone, this may be a read error. CDR3 in amino acids: CAISEPHGQGARQYF. The CDR3 coding sequence is TGTGCCATCAGTGAGCCTCACGGACAGGGGGCAAGGCAGTACTTC. The chain carries TRBV10-3 and TRBJ2-7; 11 bases line up with TRBD1. Germline values: CDR1 ENHRY, CDR2 SYGVKD. There are 15 residues in the CDR3. V dropped 2 bases and J dropped 9; count of bases not matched to a gene: 9.

J is TRBJ2-4 and V is TRBV5-1; 7 bases map to TRBD1. In germline, CDR1 is SGHRS, CDR2 YFSETQ. This CDR3 comprises 16 residues. The V segment lost 0 bases and the J segment 6 bases; nucleotides outside the gene matches: 9. CDR3 residues: CASSLVSTGVRNIQYF. The CDR3 nucleotides are TGCGCCAGCAGCTTGGTTTCCACAGGGGTGAGAAACATTCAGTACTTC.

Remarks on this clonotype: The CDR3 end shows no conserved phenylalanine or tryptophan, and so a read error is likely. The J gene is TRBJ1-1, the V gene TRBV6-5; D may be TRBD1 (6 bases). V dropped 2 bases and J dropped 1 base, with 11 bases sitting between them. Germline V lookup: CDR1 MNHEY, CDR2 SVGAGI. The CDR3 length is 15 residues. The CDR3 coding sequence is TGTGCCAGCAGTTACCGGGGGCGGGCGAACACTGAAGCTTTCCTT. The encoded protein is CASSYRGRANTEAFL.

This chain links TRBV14 with TRBJ1-4, with 10 positions matching TRBD1. From germline, CDR1 is SGHDN and CDR2 FVKESK. The CDR3 totals 15 residues. V dropped 5 bases and J dropped 8; count of bases not matched to a gene: 8. This chain's CDR3 is CASSGWTGGGEKLFF. The CDR3 DNA sequence: TGTGCCAGCAGCGGTTGGACAGGGGGTGGCGAAAAACTGTTTTTT.

V usage is TRBV20-1 and J usage is TRBJ2-1; a possible D gene is TRBD2 (6 bases). The CDR3 covers 13 residues. Trimming pared 3 bases from V and 5 bases from J, leaving 11 bases between. CDR1 is DFQATT, CDR2 SNEGSKA, per germline (reference sequence). CDR3 sequence reads: CSASSRTNNEQFF. CDR3 in DNA: TGCAGTGCTAGTAGTAGGACTAACAATGAGCAGTTCTTC.

This clonotype turned up a few times. The chain joins TRBV14 to TRBJ2-2; no reliable D call. Trimming shortened V by 6 bases and J by 1 base, and 12 bases separated the two germline ends. The CDR3 loop spans 15 amino acids. Per germline, CDR1 SGHDN and CDR2 FVKESK. The CDR3 nucleotides are TGTGCCAGCAGTGCCAGTCGAATGAACACCGGGGAGCTGTTTTTT. Residues: CASSASRMNTGELFF.

A remark on this clonotype: A read error may account for a junction end that differs from germline. The gene calls are TRBV20-1 and TRBJ1-6, with a weak D call TRBD1 (5 bases). The CDR3 spans 14 residues. Looked up from germline, CDR1 is DFQATT and CDR2 is SNEGSKA (reference sequence). The CDR3: CSARRWDYNSPLRF. In DNA, the CDR3 is TGCAGTGCTAGACGGTGGGACTATAATTCACCCCTCCGCTTT.

This clonotype was seen many times. The CDR3 spells CSARALRQLNTEAFF. The DNA of the CDR3 is TGCAGTGCTAGAGCCCTAAGGCAGTTGAACACTGAAGCTTTCTTT. The chain employs TRBV20-1 and TRBJ1-1, with D uncertain. The V and J ends lost 1 base and 0 bases respectively, with 12 bases between them. The CDR3 covers 15 residues. Germline CDR1 is DFQATT and CDR2 is SNEGSKA (reference sequence).

J is TRBJ2-3 and V is TRBV20-1, with 9 bases identical to TRBD2. In germline, CDR1 is DFQATT, CDR2 SNEGSKA (reference sequence). Trimming took 6 bases from V and 2 from J; bases not matched to a gene: 9. The CDR3 extends over 15 amino acids. CDR3 residues: CSARLRGGSTDTQYF. The CDR3 DNA follows: TGCAGTGCCCGACTGCGGGGGGGGTCCACAGATACGCAGTATTTT.

The chain has TRBV29-1 and TRBJ1-5; no clear D. CDR3 size: 14 residues. The ends were cut back, 4 bases at V and 0 bases at J, with 10 bases in the middle. Germline values: CDR1 SQVTM, CDR2 ANQGSEA. The CDR3 nucleotides read TGCAGCGTTGCCCCTATAAATAGCAATCAGCCCCAGCATTTT. Protein: CSVAPINSNQPQHF.

J is TRBJ2-5 and V is TRBV7-9, with D perhaps TRBD1 (6 bases). V lost 4 bases to trimming and J lost 5 bases, with 20 bases between them. The CDR3 has 16 amino acids. Germline V gene lookup returns CDR1 SEHNR and CDR2 FQNEAQ (reference sequence). The DNA of the CDR3 is TGTGCCAGCAGCTATACGAGAACGAACAGGGATGAGACCCAGTACTTC. Amino acids: CASSYTRTNRDETQYF.

This clonotype appeared a few times. The rearrangement links TRBV19 to TRBJ1-5; D is unresolved. Trimming took off 5 bases at V and 4 bases at J, with 21 bases between the two ends. Germline V gene lookup returns CDR1 LNHDA and CDR2 SQIVND (reference sequence). The CDR3 is 17 residues long. This chain's CDR3 is CASSPGERRLLNQPQHF. The CDR3 DNA sequence: TGTGCCAGTAGTCCTGGCGAACGTCGACTTCTGAATCAGCCCCAGCATTTT.

This clonotype turned up a few times. The chain links TRBV6-1 to TRBJ2-6, with TRBD2 matching over 7 bases. The CDR3 loop spans 18 amino acids. The V gene end was trimmed by 3 bases and the J gene end by 0 bases; junction bases not matched to a gene: 8. Germline CDR1 MNHNS, CDR2 SASEGT. CDR3 sequence: CASSDGTTVLSGANVLTF. CDR3 sequence (DNA): TGTGCCAGCAGTGACGGGACTACCGTGCTCTCTGGGGCCAACGTCCTGACTTTC.

The chain has TRBV5-1 and TRBJ1-4, with TRBD1 matching over 10 bases. V lost 3 bases and J lost 7; bases outside the gene matches: 6. There are 15 residues in the CDR3. Per the germline V gene, CDR1 is SGHRS and CDR2 is YFSETQ. In DNA, the CDR3 is TGCGCCAGCAGCTGGGACAGGGGATATGGTGAAAAACTGTTTTTT. Translated: CASSWDRGYGEKLFF.